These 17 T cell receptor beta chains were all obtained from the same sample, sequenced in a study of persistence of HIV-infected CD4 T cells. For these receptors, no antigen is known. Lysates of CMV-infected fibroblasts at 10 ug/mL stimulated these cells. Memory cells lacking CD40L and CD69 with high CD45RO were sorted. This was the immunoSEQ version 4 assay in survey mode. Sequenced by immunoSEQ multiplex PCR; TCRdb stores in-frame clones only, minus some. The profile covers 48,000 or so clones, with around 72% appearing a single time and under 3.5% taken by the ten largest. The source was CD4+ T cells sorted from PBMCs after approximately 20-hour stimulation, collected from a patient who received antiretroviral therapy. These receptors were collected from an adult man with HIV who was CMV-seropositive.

As DNA, the CDR3 is TGCAGTGCTAGTCTGAGACAGGGAAGCTATGGCTACACCTTC. Translating it yields CSASLRQGSYGYTF. The chain combines TRBV20-1 with TRBJ1-2; 7 bases are a match to TRBD1. Germline V lookup: CDR1 DFQATT, CDR2 SNEGSKA (reference sequence). V gave up 3 bases and J gave up 4 bases; unmatched junction bases: 8. The CDR3 runs to 14 residues.

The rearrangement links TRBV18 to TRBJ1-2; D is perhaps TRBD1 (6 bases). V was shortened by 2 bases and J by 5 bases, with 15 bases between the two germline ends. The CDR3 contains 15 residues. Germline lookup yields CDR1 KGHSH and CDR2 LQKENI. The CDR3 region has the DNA TGTGCCAGCTCACCAAGTGGACAGACTAGGTATGGCTACACCTTC. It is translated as CASSPSGQTRYGYTF.

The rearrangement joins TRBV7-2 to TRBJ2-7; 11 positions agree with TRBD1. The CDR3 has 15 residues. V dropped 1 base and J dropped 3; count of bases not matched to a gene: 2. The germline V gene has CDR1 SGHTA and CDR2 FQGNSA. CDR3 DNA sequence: TGTGCCAGCAGCTTAGGAGGGACAGGGGGCTACGAGCAGTACTTC. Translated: CASSLGGTGGYEQYF.

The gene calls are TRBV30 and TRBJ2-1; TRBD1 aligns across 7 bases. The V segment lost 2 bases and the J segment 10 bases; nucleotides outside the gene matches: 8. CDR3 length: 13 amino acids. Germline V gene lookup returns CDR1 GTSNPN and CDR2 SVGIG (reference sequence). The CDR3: CAWSSGATGEQFF. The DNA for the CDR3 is TGTGCCTGGAGTTCAGGAGCGACAGGGGAGCAGTTCTTC.

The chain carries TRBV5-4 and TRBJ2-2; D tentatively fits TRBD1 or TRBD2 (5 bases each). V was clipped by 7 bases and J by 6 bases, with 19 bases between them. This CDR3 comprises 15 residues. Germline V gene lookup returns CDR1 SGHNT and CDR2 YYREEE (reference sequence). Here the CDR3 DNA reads TGTGCCAGCTCTCGGGGCGAGGGCTACTCCGGGGAGCTGTTTTTT. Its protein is CASSRGEGYSGELFF.

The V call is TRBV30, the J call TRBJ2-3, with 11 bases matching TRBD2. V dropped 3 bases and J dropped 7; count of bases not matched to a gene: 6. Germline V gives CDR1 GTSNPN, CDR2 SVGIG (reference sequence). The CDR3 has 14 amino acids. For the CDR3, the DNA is TGTGCCTGGAGGTTAGCGGGGGGGGTGAATACGCAGTATTTT. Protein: CAWRLAGGVNTQYF.

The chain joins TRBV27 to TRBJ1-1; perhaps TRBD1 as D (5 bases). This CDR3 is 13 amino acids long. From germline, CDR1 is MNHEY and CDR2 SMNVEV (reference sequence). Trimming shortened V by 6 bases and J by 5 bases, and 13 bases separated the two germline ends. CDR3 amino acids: CASSLRGGTEAFF. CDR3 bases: TGTGCCAGCAGCCTAAGGGGTGGAACTGAAGCTTTCTTT.

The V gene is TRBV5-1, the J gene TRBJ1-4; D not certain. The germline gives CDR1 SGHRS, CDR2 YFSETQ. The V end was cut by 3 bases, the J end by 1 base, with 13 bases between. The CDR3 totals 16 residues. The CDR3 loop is CASSSVWRGTNEKLFF. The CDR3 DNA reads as TGCGCCAGCAGCTCGGTCTGGAGAGGAACTAATGAAAAACTGTTTTTT.

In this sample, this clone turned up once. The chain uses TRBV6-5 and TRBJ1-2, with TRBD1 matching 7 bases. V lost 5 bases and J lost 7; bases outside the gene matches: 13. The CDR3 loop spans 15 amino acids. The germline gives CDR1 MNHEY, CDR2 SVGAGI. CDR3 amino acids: CASSRRQGNTGGYTF. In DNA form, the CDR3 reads TGTGCCAGCAGTAGAAGACAGGGCAATACAGGTGGCTACACCTTC.

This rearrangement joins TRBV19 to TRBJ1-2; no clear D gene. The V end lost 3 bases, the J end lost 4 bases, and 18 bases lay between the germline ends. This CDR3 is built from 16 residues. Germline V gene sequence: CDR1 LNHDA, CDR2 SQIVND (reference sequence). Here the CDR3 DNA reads TGTGCCAGTAGTATCACCTCTCTACGGAGGAGCTATGGCTACACCTTC. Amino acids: CASSITSLRRSYGYTF. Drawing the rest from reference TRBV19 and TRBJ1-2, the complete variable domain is DGGITQSPKYLFRKEGQNVTLSCEQNLNHDAMYWYRQDPGQGLRLIYYSQIVNDFQKGDIAEGYSVSREKKESFPLTVTSAQKNPTAFYLCASSITSLRRSYGYTFGSGTRLTVV.

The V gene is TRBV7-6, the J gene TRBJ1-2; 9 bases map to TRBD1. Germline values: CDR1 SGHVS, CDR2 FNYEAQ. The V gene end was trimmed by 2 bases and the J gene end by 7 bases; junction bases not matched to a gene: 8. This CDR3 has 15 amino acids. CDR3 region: CASSLYRTGASGYTF. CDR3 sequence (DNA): TGTGCCAGCAGCTTATATCGGACAGGGGCCTCTGGCTACACCTTC.

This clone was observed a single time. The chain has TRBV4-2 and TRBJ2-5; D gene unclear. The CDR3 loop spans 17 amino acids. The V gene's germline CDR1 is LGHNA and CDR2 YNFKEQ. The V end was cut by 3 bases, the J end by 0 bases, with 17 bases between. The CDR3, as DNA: TGTGCCAGCAGCCAGGGTATCTCATCAGTGTACCAAGAGACCCAGTACTTC. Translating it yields CASSQGISSVYQETQYF.

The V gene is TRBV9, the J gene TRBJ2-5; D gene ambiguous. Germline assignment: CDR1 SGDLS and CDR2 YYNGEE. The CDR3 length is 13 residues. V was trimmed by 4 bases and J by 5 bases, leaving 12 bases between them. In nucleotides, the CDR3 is TGTGCCAGCAGCCCCTCGGCAGTTGAGACCCAGTACTTC. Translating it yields CASSPSAVETQYF.

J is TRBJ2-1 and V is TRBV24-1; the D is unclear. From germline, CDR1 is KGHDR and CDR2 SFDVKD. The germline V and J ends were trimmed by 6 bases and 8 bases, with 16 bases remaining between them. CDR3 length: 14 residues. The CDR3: CATSPSGPSDEQFF. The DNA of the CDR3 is TGTGCCACCAGTCCCTCTGGGCCCTCCGATGAGCAGTTCTTC.

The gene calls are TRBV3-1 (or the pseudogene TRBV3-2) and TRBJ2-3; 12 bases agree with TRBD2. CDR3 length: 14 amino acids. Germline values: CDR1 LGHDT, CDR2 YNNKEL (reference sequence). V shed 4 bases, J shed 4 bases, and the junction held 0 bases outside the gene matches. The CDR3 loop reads CASSPSGRADTQYF. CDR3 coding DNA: TGTGCCAGCAGCCCTAGCGGGAGGGCAGATACGCAGTATTTT.

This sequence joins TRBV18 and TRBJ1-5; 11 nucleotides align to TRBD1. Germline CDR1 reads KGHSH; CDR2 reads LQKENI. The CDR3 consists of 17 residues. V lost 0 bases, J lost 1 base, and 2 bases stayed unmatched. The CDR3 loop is CASSPPGTGGSNQPQHF. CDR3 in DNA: TGTGCCAGCTCACCACCGGGGACAGGGGGGAGCAATCAGCCCCAGCATTTT.

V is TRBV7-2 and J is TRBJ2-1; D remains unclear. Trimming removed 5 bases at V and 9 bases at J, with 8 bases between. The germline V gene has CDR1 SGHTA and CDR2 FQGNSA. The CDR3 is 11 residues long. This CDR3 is CASSLKVEQFF. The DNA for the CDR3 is TGTGCCAGCAGCCTAAAGGTTGAGCAGTTCTTC.